This T cell receptor beta chain was recovered during a study of cytomegalovirus exposure and HLA in healthy donors. The table came from immunoSEQ multiplex PCR; TCRdb's copy has only in-frame clones and leaves some out. The table shows 250,000 or so clones, with 90% occurring only once. Concerning this clone: What it recognizes is unknown.

Overall study findings and caveats: A few chains tied to CMV proved CMV antigen-specific in vitro.

Looked up from germline, CDR1 is SGHNT and CDR2 is YYREEE (reference sequence). CDR3 size: 15 residues. Deletions cut 0 bases from V and 0 bases from J, with 7 bases between. This sequence was found in a woman aged 18-29 years in good health and CMV-seronegative. The chain employs TRBV5-4 and TRBJ2-1; no clear D. Sequencing was done on a sample of PBMCs. In nucleotides, the CDR3 is TGTGCCAGCAGCTTGGCCGTTAGCTCCTACAATGAGCAGTTCTTC. Encoded protein: CASSLAVSSYNEQFF.